The rows below give T cell receptor beta chains drawn from one sample of a study of identical twins. TCRdb re-called the 5' RACE reads through MiXCR, storing one row per CDR3 protein. The data show about 550,000 distinct CDR3 sequences, more than 20% seen once. This same sample was also taken into another study, of yellow fever vaccine responses in identical twins.

Source material: CD4+ T cells sorted from blood. These receptor sequences come from a woman between 18 and 30 years old in good health. Each CDR3 is given with its conserved first and last residue. The D gene is left open where the match is weak. Some rows mark clone size as missing; the rest say once, few, many or name a class of expanded clone.

clone_size	j_call	v_call	d_call	cdr3_aa	cdr3_nt
.	TRBJ2-2	TRBV12-3/TRBV12-4	.	CASGRRDTGELFF	TGTGCCAGCGGGAGGAGGGACACCGGGGAGCTGTTTTTT
many	TRBJ2-2	TRBV15	.	CATSLGLGTGELFF	TGTGCCACCAGTTTGGGTCTAGGAACCGGGGAGCTGTTTTTT
.	TRBJ2-1	TRBV11-2	.	CASSQITGTVPGRQVFF	TGTGCCAGCAGCCAGATAACCGGGACAGTCCCAGGGAGGCAAGTGTTCTTC
few	TRBJ1-2	TRBV7-7	.	CASRPGGQSYGYTF	TGTGCCAGCAGACCGGGGGGGCAAAGCTATGGCTACACCTTC
few	TRBJ2-2	TRBV5-1	TRBD2	CASSLAPGGLTGELFF	TGCGCCAGCAGCTTGGCGCCGGGAGGTCTCACCGGGGAGCTGTTTTTT
.	TRBJ2-7	TRBV5-1	.	CASSGDNLYEQYF	TGCGCCAGCAGCGGGGACAACCTCTACGAGCAGTACTTC
few	TRBJ1-2	TRBV6-5	.	CASSYGVSYGYTF	TGTGCCAGCAGTTACGGGGTCAGCTATGGCTACACCTTC
.	TRBJ2-7	TRBV11-3	.	CASSSRHGDYEQYF	TGTGCCAGCAGCTCCCGTCATGGGGATTACGAGCAGTACTTC
.	TRBJ2-7	TRBV20-1	.	CSAWPSQSQEIYEQYF	TGCAGTGCTTGGCCATCCCAGTCGCAGGAGATATACGAGCAGTACTTC
.	TRBJ2-1	TRBV5-1	TRBD2	CASSLSSGSNNEQFF	TGCGCCAGCAGCTTGTCTAGCGGGAGTAACAATGAGCAGTTCTTC
once	TRBJ2-3	TRBV4-1	.	CASSPTWGSTDTQYF	TGCGCCAGCAGCCCCACTTGGGGGAGCACAGATACGCAGTATTTT
.	TRBJ2-7	TRBV5-1	.	CASSSAGNQRPRYYEQYF	TGCGCCAGCAGCTCGGCAGGCAACCAGAGGCCACGGTACTACGAGCAGTACTTC
few	TRBJ1-2	TRBV12-3/TRBV12-4	.	CASSFVSGGYTF	TGTGCCAGCAGTTTCGTGTCAGGTGGCTACACCTTC
.	TRBJ2-3	TRBV6-5	TRBD2	CASSYSLAGGLTDTQYF	TGTGCCAGCAGTTACTCTCTAGCGGGGGGACTCACAGATACGCAGTATTTT
few	TRBJ2-5	TRBV4-1	.	CASSRAGDRQETQYF	TGCGCCAGCAGCCGTGCGGGAGACAGGCAAGAGACCCAGTACTTC
few	TRBJ1-1	TRBV20-1	TRBD1	CSATRQGAFEAEAFF	TGCAGTGCTACCAGACAGGGGGCGTTCGAAGCTGAAGCTTTCTTT
few	TRBJ2-1	TRBV5-1	.	CASSVTFHRAKGDNEQFF	TGCGCCAGCAGTGTCACCTTCCACAGGGCCAAAGGGGACAATGAGCAGTTCTTC